This is a list of T cell receptor beta chains from one sample in a study of OX40 agonist ivuxolimab in advanced cancers. Repertoires were generated with immunoSEQ multiplex PCR, while TCRdb's copy carries only in-frame clones and drops some. The sample has 30,000 to 40,000 clones, roughly 89% seen once. Sequenced here: CD4+ or CD8+ T cells sorted from blood, sampled in a trial of the OX40 agonist ivuxolimab. Receptors originate from an adult with an advanced solid tumor such as melanoma, head and neck, liver or kidney cancer. The CDR3 runs from the conserved cysteine through the conserved F or W. The order of the fields is D gene, clone size, J gene, V gene, CDR3 protein, CDR3 DNA. D genes are given only for firm matches. Some rows have no size entry. The others give once, few or many, or a class for an expanded clone.

TRBD2,few,TRBJ2-3,TRBV19,CASSIGTSADTQYF,TGTGCCAGTAGTATCGGGACTAGTGCGGATACGCAGTATTTT
.,.,TRBJ2-1,TRBV6-5,CASILGGLQNEQFF,TGTGCCAGCATCCTCGGGGGGCTGCAGAATGAGCAGTTCTTC
.,.,TRBJ1-2,TRBV28,CASSFAWGNYGYTF,TGTGCCAGCAGTTTTGCATGGGGGAACTATGGCTACACCTTC
.,.,TRBJ2-7,TRBV25-1,CASSMDGPYEQYF,TGTGCCAGCAGCATGGACGGCCCCTACGAGCAGTACTTC
.,.,TRBJ2-1,TRBV19,CASSIGRVEQFF,TGTGCCAGTAGTATAGGAAGAGTTGAGCAGTTCTTC
.,.,TRBJ1-5,TRBV4-1,CASSQDYSNQPQHF,TGCGCCAGCAGCCAAGACTATAGCAATCAGCCCCAGCATTTT
TRBD1,.,TRBJ1-4,TRBV28,CASSSGQGILEKLFF,TGTGCCAGCAGTTCCGGACAGGGGATCTTAGAAAAACTGTTTTTT
.,.,TRBJ2-7,TRBV6-5,CASSFDISYEQYF,TGTGCCAGCAGTTTTGACATTTCCTACGAGCAGTACTTC
.,few,TRBJ2-7,TRBV30,CAWSPGNGLNEQYF,TGTGCCTGGAGTCCCGGGAACGGCCTAAACGAGCAGTACTTC
TRBD2,.,TRBJ2-3,TRBV28,CASRSTSGSTDTQYF,TGTGCCAGCAGGTCGACTAGCGGGTCTACAGATACGCAGTATTTT
.,once,TRBJ2-7,TRBV6-1,CASSEATAGTSYEQYF,TGTGCCAGCAGTGAAGCTACGGCCGGGACCTCCTACGAGCAGTACTTC
.,once,TRBJ1-5,TRBV4-1,CASSQDGGLGNQPQHF,TGCGCCAGCAGCCAAGATGGGGGGCTGGGCAATCAGCCCCAGCATTTT
.,once,TRBJ2-7,TRBV27,CASSSTGGDPTEQYF,TGTGCCAGCAGTTCCACAGGGGGGGACCCCACCGAGCAGTACTTC
.,.,TRBJ2-7,TRBV5-6,CASSLNYEQYF,TGTGCCAGCAGCTTAAACTACGAGCAGTACTTC
TRBD1,.,TRBJ2-5,TRBV11-2,CASSLTGETQYF,TGTGCCAGCAGCTTGACAGGGGAGACCCAGTACTTC
.,.,TRBJ2-1,TRBV19,CASSLGPSSYNEQFF,TGTGCCAGTAGTTTGGGACCCAGCTCCTACAATGAGCAGTTCTTC
.,.,TRBJ2-6,TRBV15,CATSRDNGANVLTF,TGTGCCACCAGCAGAGACAACGGGGCCAACGTCCTGACTTTC
TRBD1,.,TRBJ1-1,TRBV7-6,CASSLAGQGIIEAFF,TGTGCCAGCAGCTTAGCGGGACAGGGGATTATAGAAGCTTTCTTT
TRBD2,once,TRBJ2-5,TRBV30,CAWSAWEGRETQYF,TGTGCCTGGAGTGCCTGGGAGGGTCGAGAGACCCAGTACTTC
.,.,TRBJ2-3,TRBV27,CASSSRQTLPDTQYF,TGTGCCAGCAGTTCGAGACAGACTCTCCCAGATACGCAGTATTTT
.,.,TRBJ2-7,TRBV7-9,CASSFPDEPPWEQYF,TGTGCCAGCAGCTTTCCTGACGAGCCCCCCTGGGAGCAGTACTTC
.,once,TRBJ1-1,TRBV5-4,CASSQGLHGAEAFF,TGTGCCAGCAGCCAGGGCCTCCACGGCGCTGAAGCTTTCTTT
TRBD2,.,TRBJ2-2,TRBV4-1,CASSQERGSGGFAGELFF,TGCGCCAGCAGCCAAGAGAGGGGTAGCGGGGGGTTCGCCGGGGAGCTGTTTTTT
.,.,TRBJ1-1,TRBV28,CASRTGRGNTEAFF,TGTGCCAGCAGGACGGGACGGGGGAACACTGAAGCTTTCTTT
.,.,TRBJ2-7,TRBV5-1,CASSLEGNSYEQYF,TGCGCCAGCAGCTTGGAGGGGAACTCCTACGAGCAGTACTTC
.,.,TRBJ2-3,TRBV10-1,CASSERPTGWDTQYF,TGCGCCAGCAGTGAGAGACCCACCGGCTGGGATACGCAGTATTTT
TRBD1,.,TRBJ1-1,TRBV6-5,CASSSNRGQAFF,TGTGCCAGCTCCTCCAACAGGGGGCAAGCTTTCTTT
TRBD1,.,TRBJ1-1,TRBV4-1,CASSQFFAGGGEAFF,TGCGCCAGCAGCCAATTCTTTGCAGGGGGCGGTGAAGCTTTCTTT
.,.,TRBJ1-2,TRBV5-4,CASSLGGTYGYTF,TGTGCCAGCAGCTTAGGGGGGACTTATGGCTACACCTTC
TRBD1,.,TRBJ1-1,TRBV7-9,CASSLVGTENTEAFF,TGTGCCAGCAGCTTAGTGGGGACAGAGAACACTGAAGCTTTCTTT
TRBD1,.,TRBJ1-2,TRBV27,CASSEEGQSYGYTF,TGTGCCAGCAGTGAAGAGGGACAGAGCTATGGCTACACCTTC
.,once,TRBJ2-6,TRBV19,CASRPGTGANVLTF,TGTGCCAGTAGGCCAGGGACTGGGGCCAACGTCCTGACTTTC
TRBD2,medium-sized,TRBJ2-5,TRBV9,CASSVESTSWSVETQYF,TGTGCCAGCAGCGTAGAGTCGACTAGCTGGTCCGTAGAGACCCAGTACTTC
.,.,TRBJ2-7,TRBV5-4,CASSLADTVHEQYF,TGTGCCAGCAGCTTGGCCGATACCGTCCACGAGCAGTACTTC
TRBD2,.,TRBJ2-1,TRBV7-2,CASSLDGTTGNEQFF,TGTGCCAGCAGCTTAGACGGGACTACGGGGAATGAGCAGTTCTTC
.,.,TRBJ2-5,TRBV9,CASSVGEETQYF,TGTGCCAGCAGCGTAGGTGAAGAGACCCAGTACTTC
TRBD1,.,TRBJ1-2,TRBV18,CASGSSWDGQGMSGYTF,TGTGCCAGCGGCTCGAGCTGGGATGGACAGGGGATGAGTGGCTACACCTTC
.,.,TRBJ2-2,TRBV4-1,CASSQNTANTGELFF,TGCGCCAGCAGCCAAAATACAGCGAACACCGGGGAGCTGTTTTTT
.,.,TRBJ2-7,TRBV11-2,CASSLSWGYEQYF,TGTGCCAGCAGCTTGAGTTGGGGGTACGAGCAGTACTTC
.,.,TRBJ2-7,TRBV7-2,CASSLGVRGYEQYF,TGTGCCAGCAGCTTAGGTGTCAGGGGTTACGAGCAGTACTTC
.,.,TRBJ1-1,TRBV28,CASSFQNTEAFF,TGTGCCAGCAGTTTCCAGAACACTGAAGCTTTCTTT
TRBD2,once,TRBJ2-1,TRBV6-4,CASSDLGLRDEQFF,TGTGCCAGCAGTGACCTGGGACTACGGGATGAGCAGTTCTTC
TRBD1,few,TRBJ2-7,TRBV2,CASIRDSGAYEQYF,TGTGCCAGCATAAGGGACAGCGGAGCCTACGAGCAGTACTTC
.,.,TRBJ2-1,TRBV27,CASSTFNNEQFF,TGTGCCAGCAGTACTTTCAACAATGAGCAGTTCTTC